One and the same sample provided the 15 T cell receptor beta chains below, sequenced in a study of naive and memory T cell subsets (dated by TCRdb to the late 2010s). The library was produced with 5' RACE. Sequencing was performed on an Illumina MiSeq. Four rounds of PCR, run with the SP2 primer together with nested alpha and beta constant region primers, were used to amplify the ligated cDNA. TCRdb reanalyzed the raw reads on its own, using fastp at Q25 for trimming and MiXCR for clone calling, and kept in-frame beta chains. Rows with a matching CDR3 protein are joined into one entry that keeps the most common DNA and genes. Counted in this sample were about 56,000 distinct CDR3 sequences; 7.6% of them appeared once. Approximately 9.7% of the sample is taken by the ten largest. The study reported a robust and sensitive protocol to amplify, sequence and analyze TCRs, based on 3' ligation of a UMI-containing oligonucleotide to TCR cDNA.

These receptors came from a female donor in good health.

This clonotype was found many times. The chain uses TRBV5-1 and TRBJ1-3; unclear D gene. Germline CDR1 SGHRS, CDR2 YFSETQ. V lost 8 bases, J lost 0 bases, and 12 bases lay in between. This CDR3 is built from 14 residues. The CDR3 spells CASSGSTSGNTIYF. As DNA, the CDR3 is TGCGCCAGTAGTGGGAGTACCTCTGGAAACACCATATATTTT.

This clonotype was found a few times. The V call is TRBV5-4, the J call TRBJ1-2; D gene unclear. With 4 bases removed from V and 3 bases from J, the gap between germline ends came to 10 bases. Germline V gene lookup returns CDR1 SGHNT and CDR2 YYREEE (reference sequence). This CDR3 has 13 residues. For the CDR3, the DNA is TGTGCCAGCAGCCCCCGGAACTACTATGGCTACACCTTC. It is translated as CASSPRNYYGYTF.

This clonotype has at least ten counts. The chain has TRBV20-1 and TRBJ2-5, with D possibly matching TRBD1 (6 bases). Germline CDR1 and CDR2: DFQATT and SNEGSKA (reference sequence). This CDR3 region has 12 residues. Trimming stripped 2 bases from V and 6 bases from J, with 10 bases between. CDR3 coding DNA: TGCAGTGCTAGAAGGGGGTATAAGACCCAGTACTTC. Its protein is CSARRGYKTQYF.

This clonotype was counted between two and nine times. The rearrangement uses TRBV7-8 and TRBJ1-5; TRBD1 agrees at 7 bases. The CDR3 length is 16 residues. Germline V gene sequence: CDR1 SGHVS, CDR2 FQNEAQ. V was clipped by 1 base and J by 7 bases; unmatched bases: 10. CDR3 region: CASSLVFGQGEQPQHF. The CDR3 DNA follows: TGTGCCAGCAGCTTAGTGTTTGGTCAGGGGGAGCAGCCCCAGCATTTT. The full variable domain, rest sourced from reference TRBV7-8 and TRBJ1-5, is GAGVSQSPRYKVAKRGQDVALRCDPISGHVSLFWYQQALGQGPEFLTYFQNEAQLDKSGLPSDRFFAERPEGSVSTLKIQRTQQEDSAVYLCASSLVFGQGEQPQHFGDGTRLSIL.

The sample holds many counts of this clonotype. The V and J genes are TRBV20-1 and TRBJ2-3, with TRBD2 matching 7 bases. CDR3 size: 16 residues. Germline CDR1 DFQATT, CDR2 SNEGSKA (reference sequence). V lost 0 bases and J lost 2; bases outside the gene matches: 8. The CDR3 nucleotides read TGCAGTGCTAGAGATCGGGACTATCACTTCACAGATACGCAGTATTTT. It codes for CSARDRDYHFTDTQYF.

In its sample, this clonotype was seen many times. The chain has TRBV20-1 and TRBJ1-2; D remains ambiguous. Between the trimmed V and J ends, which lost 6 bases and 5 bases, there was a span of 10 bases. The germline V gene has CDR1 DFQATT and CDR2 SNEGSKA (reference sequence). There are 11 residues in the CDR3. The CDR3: CSAKDGYGYTF. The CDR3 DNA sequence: TGCAGTGCCAAGGACGGATATGGCTACACCTTC.

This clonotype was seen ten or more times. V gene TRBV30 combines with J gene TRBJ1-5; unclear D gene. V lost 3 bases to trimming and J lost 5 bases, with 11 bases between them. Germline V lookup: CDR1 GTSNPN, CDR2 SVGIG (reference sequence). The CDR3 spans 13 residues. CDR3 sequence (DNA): TGTGCCTGGAGCAAAGGACTCGATCAGCCCCAGCATTTT. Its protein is CAWSKGLDQPQHF.

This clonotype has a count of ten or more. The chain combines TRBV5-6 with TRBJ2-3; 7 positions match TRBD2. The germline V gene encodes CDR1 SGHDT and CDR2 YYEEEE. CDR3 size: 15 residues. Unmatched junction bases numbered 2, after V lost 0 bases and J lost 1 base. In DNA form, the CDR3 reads TGTGCCAGCAGCTTGGTACGGGGGGGCACAGATACGCAGTATTTT. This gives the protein CASSLVRGGTDTQYF. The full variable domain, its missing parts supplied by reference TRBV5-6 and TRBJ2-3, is DAGVTQSPTHLIKTRGQQVTLRCSPKSGHDTVSWYQQALGQGPQFIFQYYEEEERQRGNFPDRFSGHQFPNYSSELNVNALLLGDSALYLCASSLVRGGTDTQYFGPGTRLTVL.

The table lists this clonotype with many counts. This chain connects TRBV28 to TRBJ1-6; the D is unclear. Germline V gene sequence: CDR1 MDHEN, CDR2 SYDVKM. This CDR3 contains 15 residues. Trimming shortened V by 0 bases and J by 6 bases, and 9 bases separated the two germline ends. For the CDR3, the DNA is TGTGCCAGCAGTTTATGGCAGGAGGGTAATTCACCCCTCCACTTT. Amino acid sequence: CASSLWQEGNSPLHF.

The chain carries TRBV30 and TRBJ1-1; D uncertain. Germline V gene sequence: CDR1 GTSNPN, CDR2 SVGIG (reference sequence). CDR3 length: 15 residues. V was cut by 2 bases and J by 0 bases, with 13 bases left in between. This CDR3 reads CAWSSLIRLNTEAFF. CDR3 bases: TGTGCCTGGAGTTCTCTCATCAGGTTGAACACTGAAGCTTTCTTT.

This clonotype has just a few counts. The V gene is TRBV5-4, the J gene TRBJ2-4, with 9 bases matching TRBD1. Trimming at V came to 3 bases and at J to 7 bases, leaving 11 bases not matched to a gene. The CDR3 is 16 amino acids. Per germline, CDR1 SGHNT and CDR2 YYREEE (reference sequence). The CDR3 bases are TGTGCCAGCAGCTACAGGACAGGGGAGGTCAAGAACATTCAGTACTTC. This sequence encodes CASSYRTGEVKNIQYF.

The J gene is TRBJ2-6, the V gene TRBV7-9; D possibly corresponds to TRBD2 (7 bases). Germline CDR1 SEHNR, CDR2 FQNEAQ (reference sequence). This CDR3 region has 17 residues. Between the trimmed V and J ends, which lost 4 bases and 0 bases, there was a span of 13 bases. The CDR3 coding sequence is TGTGCCAGCAGCTGGGGGGGGGCCTTCTCTGGGGCCAACGTCCTGACTTTC. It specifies CASSWGGAFSGANVLTF.

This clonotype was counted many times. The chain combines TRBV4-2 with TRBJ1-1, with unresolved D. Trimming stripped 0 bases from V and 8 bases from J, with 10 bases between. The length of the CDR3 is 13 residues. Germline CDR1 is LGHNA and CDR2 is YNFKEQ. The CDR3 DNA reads TGTGCCAGCAGCCAAGACAGGATGACAGAAGCTTTCTTT. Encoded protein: CASSQDRMTEAFF.

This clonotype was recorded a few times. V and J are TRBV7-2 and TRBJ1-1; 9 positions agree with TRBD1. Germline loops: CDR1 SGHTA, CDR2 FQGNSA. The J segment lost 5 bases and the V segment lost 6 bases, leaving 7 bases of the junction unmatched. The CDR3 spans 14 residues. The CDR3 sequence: CASRPGTGRTEAFF. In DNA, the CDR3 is TGTGCCAGCAGACCTGGGACAGGGAGGACTGAAGCTTTCTTT.

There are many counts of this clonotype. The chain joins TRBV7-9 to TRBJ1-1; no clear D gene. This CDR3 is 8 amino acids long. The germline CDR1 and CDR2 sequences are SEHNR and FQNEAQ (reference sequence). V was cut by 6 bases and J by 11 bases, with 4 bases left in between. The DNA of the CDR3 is TGTGCCAGCAGTAGCGCTTTCTTT. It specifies CASSSAFF.